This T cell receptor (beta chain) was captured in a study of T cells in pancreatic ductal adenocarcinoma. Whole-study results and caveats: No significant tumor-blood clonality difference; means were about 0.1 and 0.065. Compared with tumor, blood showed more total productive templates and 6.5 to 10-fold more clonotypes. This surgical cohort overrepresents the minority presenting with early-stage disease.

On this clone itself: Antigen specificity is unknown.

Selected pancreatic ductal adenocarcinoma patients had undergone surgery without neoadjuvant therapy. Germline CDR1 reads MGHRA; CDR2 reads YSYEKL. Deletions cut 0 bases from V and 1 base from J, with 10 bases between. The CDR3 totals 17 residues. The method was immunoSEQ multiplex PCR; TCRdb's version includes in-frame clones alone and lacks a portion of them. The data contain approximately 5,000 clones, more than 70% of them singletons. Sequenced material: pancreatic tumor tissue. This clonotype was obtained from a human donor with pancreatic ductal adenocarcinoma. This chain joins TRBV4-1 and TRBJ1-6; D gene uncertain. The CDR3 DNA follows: TGCGCCAGCAGCCAAGATAACCGGGTATCCTATAATTCACCCCTCCACTTT. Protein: CASSQDNRVSYNSPLHF.